The sequence of this T cell receptor beta chain was determined in a study of T-cell memory formation after mild COVID-19. Study-wide background: TCR clusters were largely donor specific.

Broader study findings: Within pre-infection memory, some responding clones were found, suggesting cross-reactive memory joined. Contracting clones from day 15 to 85 had balanced CD4/CD8; later expanders favoured CD4+.

The CDR3 runs to 17 residues. V was pared by 4 bases and J by 8 bases, with 15 bases of the junction left unmatched. CDR1 SGHTA and CDR2 FQGNSA come from the germline V gene. There are a few counts of this clonotype. As yet, its antigen is unknown. TCRalpha and TCRbeta libraries used 5'RACE with constant-segment primers and UMIs. TCRdb ran MiXCR on the 5' RACE reads and lists one entry per CDR3 protein. This sample has 200,000 to 300,000 distinct CDR3 sequences, with 15% to 20% found just once. The J gene is TRBJ2-1, the V gene TRBV7-2, with 9 bases aligning to TRBD2. The sequence came from a man between 18 and 35 years old who had mild COVID-19 (a few samples of this study predate the infection). Cell type and time point are not known. The specimen was PBMCs or a T cell subset sorted from them (not recorded which). The CDR3 region has the DNA TGTGCCAGCAGCTCCCCCGCCGCTAGCGGGGTTTCGGATGAGCAGTTCTTC. Its translation: CASSSPAASGVSDEQFF.